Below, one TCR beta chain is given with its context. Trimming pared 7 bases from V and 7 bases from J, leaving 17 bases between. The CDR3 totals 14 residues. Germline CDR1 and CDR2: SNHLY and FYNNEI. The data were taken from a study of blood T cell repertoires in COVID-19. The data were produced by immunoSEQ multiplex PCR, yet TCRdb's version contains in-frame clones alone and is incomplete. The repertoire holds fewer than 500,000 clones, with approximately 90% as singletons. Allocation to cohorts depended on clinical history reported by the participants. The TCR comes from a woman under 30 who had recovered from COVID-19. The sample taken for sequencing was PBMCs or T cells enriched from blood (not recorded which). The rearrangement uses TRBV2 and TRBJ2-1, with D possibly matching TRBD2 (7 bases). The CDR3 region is CASKGGGPGNEQFF. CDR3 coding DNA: TGTGCCAGCAAGGGGGGAGGGCCGGGGAATGAGCAGTTCTTC.